This T cell receptor (beta chain) was recovered during a study of blood T cell repertoires in COVID-19. Overall study: From T cells, B-cell-depleted T cells, or PBMCs came the material, which was cDNA or gDNA.

As handled by the study authors: Reference gene primer amplification in the assay estimated nucleated cell counts. The protocol was immunoSEQ multiplex PCR, while the TCRdb copy is restricted to in-frame clones and leaves out a portion. From that table come the V and J calls and clone size; the DNA was used to work out D and trimming. The data show over 350,000 clones, 85% to 90% seen once. Per the germline V gene, CDR1 is GTSNPN and CDR2 is SVGIG (reference sequence). The CDR3 has 19 amino acids. With 2 bases removed from V and 0 bases from J, the gap between germline ends came to 25 bases. This clonotype was sampled from a woman younger than 45 with acute COVID-19. V and J are TRBV30 and TRBJ1-1; D possibly corresponds to TRBD1 (5 bases). Sequencing used PBMCs or T cells enriched from blood (not recorded which). This CDR3 reads CAWSSPRVYLRNMNTEAFF. The CDR3 DNA follows: TGTGCCTGGAGTAGTCCCAGGGTCTACCTACGTAACATGAACACTGAAGCTTTCTTT.